These T cell receptor beta chains were read from a single sample in a study of blood T cell repertoires in COVID-19. Sequenced by immunoSEQ multiplex PCR; TCRdb stores in-frame clones only, minus some. This sample has 150,000 to 200,000 clones, with about nine tenths found just once. The sequenced sample was peripheral blood. All receptors come from a man over 45 with acute or convalescent COVID-19. CDR3s include the opening cysteine and the closing phenylalanine or tryptophan.

TRBV6-5	TRBJ2-5	CASSYGRLLGETQYF
TRBV30	TRBJ1-6	CAWSRENSPLHF
TRBV2	TRBJ2-7	CAGNQGQGSYEQYF
TRBV9	TRBJ2-5	CASSPGTGPGQETQYF
TRBV6-1	TRBJ2-1	CASSEKVGGSREQFF
TRBV5-5	TRBJ2-5	CASSLQFRDTRETQYF
TRBV19	TRBJ2-7	CASNGQGSYEQYF
TRBV6-2/TRBV6-3	TRBJ2-3	CASSYASAEDTQYF
TRBV18	TRBJ1-5	CASSDTGGGQPQHF
TRBV6-5	TRBJ1-4	CASRQPNEKLFF
TRBV6-5	TRBJ1-6	CASRPGTGNSPLHF
TRBV28	TRBJ1-5	CASRSTNNQPQHF
TRBV28	TRBJ1-2	CASSPGGGNYGYTF
TRBV7-2	TRBJ1-4	CASSQGQPNEKLFF
TRBV4-2	TRBJ2-5	CASSQGDSGGAGETQYF
TRBV7-2	TRBJ2-3	CASGRDRGTDTQYF
TRBV4-1	TRBJ1-1	CASSRQLGWRAGNTEAFF
TRBV7-3	TRBJ2-1	CASSSRTSGTGEQFF
TRBV18	TRBJ2-3	CASSPLNSGGADTQYF
TRBV19	TRBJ1-3	CASSIRDSSGNTIYF
TRBV5-4	TRBJ1-2	CASRRQGGVYGYTF
TRBV6-5	TRBJ2-1	CASSYSMQGSGYEQFF
TRBV4-2	TRBJ2-5	CASSPRRASGQETQYF
TRBV10-2	TRBJ2-2	CASSLILAEATGELFF
TRBV18	TRBJ2-1	CASSPTRAGGGNEQFF
TRBV11-2	TRBJ2-6	CASSLPAYGTDLTISGANVLTF
TRBV3-1/TRBV3-2	TRBJ2-1	CASSHEIRTSGKYNEQFF
TRBV7-9	TRBJ1-1	CASSLASQGMNTEAFF
TRBV18	TRBJ2-1	CASSPLASGRLGGNEQFF
TRBV28	TRBJ2-2	CASTYRGRTGELFF
TRBV18	TRBJ1-2	CASSPSTGRYGYTF
TRBV7-3	TRBJ2-5	CASSLTGTSGETQYF
TRBV18	TRBJ1-2	CASSRLTEIYGYTF
TRBV2	TRBJ2-7	CASRGTEIYEQYF
TRBV5-6	TRBJ2-1	CASSLVGQGNNEQFF
TRBV28	TRBJ1-4	CASQGSRYEKLFF
TRBV5-1	TRBJ1-6	CASSIGQGGSSPLHF
TRBV19	TRBJ1-4	CASSTGTGPNEKLFF
TRBV27	TRBJ2-5	CASSTKAGGLGAQYF
TRBV4-2	TRBJ1-1	CASSQSGGVTEAFF
TRBV6-6	TRBJ1-5	CASSIGVQPQHF
TRBV4-2	TRBJ2-1	CASSQVSSGGSSYNEQFF
TRBV27	TRBJ1-5	CASSAPGAGNQPQHF
TRBV12-5	TRBJ2-6	CASGLVPDGESGANVLTF
TRBV19	TRBJ1-2	CASSFNDYGYTF
TRBV9	TRBJ1-5	CASSVDGYGQPQHF
TRBV6-1	TRBJ1-2	CASSDVDRGYGYTF
TRBV2	TRBJ1-5	CASSVPQGQGGSYSNQPQHF
TRBV6-2/TRBV6-3	TRBJ1-1	CASSGTGVGLDTEAFF
TRBV5-1	TRBJ2-7	CASSLTRTSGRYEQYF
TRBV28	TRBJ2-7	CASIPTGKPYEQYF
TRBV30	TRBJ1-2	CAWREGQGNYGYTF
TRBV19	TRBJ1-5	CATSGGGASNQPQHF
TRBV5-1	TRBJ1-6	CASSLAGSASPLHF
TRBV9	TRBJ2-1	CASSPTSGSTYNEQFF
TRBV30	TRBJ2-1	CARRDLEYNEQFF
TRBV6-5	TRBJ1-2	CASSSTGANYGYTF